The rows below give T cell receptor beta chains drawn from one sample of a study of shared clonotypes between healthy human individuals. Sequenced by immunoSEQ multiplex PCR; TCRdb stores in-frame clones only, minus some. The data contain fewer than 800,000 clones, about 91% of them singletons. The material sequenced was naive CD8+ T cells sorted from blood. The source of these receptors is a man aged 30 to 45 in good health. Both conserved end residues are part of each CDR3. The order of the fields is V gene, clone size, D gene, J gene, CDR3 DNA, CDR3 protein. A D gene is named only where the DNA matches it firmly. Clone size is shown for a subset of rows, as once, few, many or a class of expanded clone.

V: TRBV19; size: NA; D: NA; J: TRBJ2-3; DNA: TGTGCCAGTAGTGCGTACGGGGGATCAGATACGCAGTATTTT; CDR3: CASSAYGGSDTQYF
V: TRBV13; size: NA; D: TRBD1; J: TRBJ1-5; DNA: TGTGCCAGCAGCGGGGGACAGGGCCGCAATCAGCCCCAGCATTTT; CDR3: CASSGGQGRNQPQHF
V: TRBV5-4; size: NA; D: NA; J: TRBJ1-1; DNA: TGTGCCAGCAGCCCTGTCGGGGCGGGGGACACTGAAGCTTTCTTT; CDR3: CASSPVGAGDTEAFF
V: TRBV5-6; size: NA; D: NA; J: TRBJ1-3; DNA: TGTGCCAGCAGCTTGGAAGGCTCTGGAAACACCATATATTTT; CDR3: CASSLEGSGNTIYF
V: TRBV11-2; size: NA; D: NA; J: TRBJ2-7; DNA: TGTGCCAGCAGCTTAGACCCAAGGGGCTACGAGCAGTACTTC; CDR3: CASSLDPRGYEQYF
V: TRBV4-1; size: NA; D: TRBD1; J: TRBJ2-5; DNA: TGCGCCAGCAGCCAACTGGGACAGGGGATGGAGACCCAGTACTTC; CDR3: CASSQLGQGMETQYF
V: TRBV19; size: NA; D: NA; J: TRBJ1-2; DNA: TGTGCCAGTAGTGGAGAAAACAACGCTAACTATGGCTACACCTTC; CDR3: CASSGENNANYGYTF
V: TRBV4-3; size: NA; D: NA; J: TRBJ1-2; DNA: TGCGCCAGCAGCCAAGCCCCAGGCCGCTATGGCTACACCTTC; CDR3: CASSQAPGRYGYTF
V: TRBV30; size: NA; D: NA; J: TRBJ1-2; DNA: TGTGCCTGGAGTGAGGTTGGTCATGGCTACACCTTC; CDR3: CAWSEVGHGYTF
V: TRBV11-2; size: NA; D: NA; J: TRBJ2-5; DNA: TGTGCCAGCAGCTTAGTACTCCGGGACGGAATCCAAGAGACCCAGTACTTC; CDR3: CASSLVLRDGIQETQYF
V: TRBV9; size: NA; D: TRBD2; J: TRBJ2-1; DNA: TGTGCCAGCAGCGTAGAGGGACTAGTGGTCGGTGAGCAGTTCTTC; CDR3: CASSVEGLVVGEQFF
V: TRBV27; size: NA; D: NA; J: TRBJ1-2; DNA: TGTGCCAGCAGTTTATCGTCGGGGGCCAGGGGCTACACCTTC; CDR3: CASSLSSGARGYTF
V: TRBV29-1; size: NA; D: NA; J: TRBJ1-1; DNA: TGCAGCGTTGTTTTCCCTACGAACACTGAAGCTTTCTTT; CDR3: CSVVFPTNTEAFF
V: TRBV6-6; size: NA; D: NA; J: TRBJ2-7; DNA: TGTGCCAGCAGTCCTCAGGATTCTGGTGAGCAGTACTTC; CDR3: CASSPQDSGEQYF
V: TRBV21-1; size: NA; D: NA; J: TRBJ2-1; DNA: TGTGCCAGCAGCAATCGGGGGACTAGCGGGCGCCCAAACAATGAGCAGTTCTTC; CDR3: CASSNRGTSGRPNNEQFF
V: TRBV5-1; size: NA; D: TRBD2; J: TRBJ2-7; DNA: TGCGCCAGCAGCGACGAGGGGCTAGCGGGAGGATACGAGCAGTACTTC; CDR3: CASSDEGLAGGYEQYF
V: TRBV30; size: NA; D: NA; J: TRBJ2-5; DNA: TGTGCCTGGAGTCGGGGGGAGACCCAGTACTTC; CDR3: CAWSRGETQYF
V: TRBV13; size: NA; D: NA; J: TRBJ2-5; DNA: TGTGCCAGCAGCTGGACAGAACGCCAAGAGACCCAGTACTTC; CDR3: CASSWTERQETQYF
V: TRBV11-2; size: NA; D: NA; J: TRBJ2-5; DNA: TGTGCCAGCAGCCCGCCTGACGGCCAAGAGACCCAGTACTTC; CDR3: CASSPPDGQETQYF
V: TRBV7-7; size: NA; D: NA; J: TRBJ2-7; DNA: TGTGCTAGCAGCTTAGAAGTCGGGAGTCAGTACGAGCAGTACTTC; CDR3: CASSLEVGSQYEQYF
V: TRBV11-2; size: NA; D: TRBD1; J: TRBJ2-7; DNA: TGTGCCAGCAGCTTAGTCCCCAACAGGGACAGAGCCTACGAGCAGTACTTC; CDR3: CASSLVPNRDRAYEQYF
V: TRBV18; size: NA; D: NA; J: TRBJ2-3; DNA: TGTGCCAGCTCACCGTTTGAGCACTCGGGCACAGATACGCAGTATTTT; CDR3: CASSPFEHSGTDTQYF
V: TRBV30; size: NA; D: NA; J: TRBJ2-1; DNA: TGTGCCTGGAGTGGACAGGCCTACAATGAGCAGTTCTTC; CDR3: CAWSGQAYNEQFF
V: TRBV27; size: NA; D: TRBD2; J: TRBJ2-5; DNA: TGTGCCAGCAAATCACTCGGGAGGGGACCGTACCAAGAGACCCAGTACTTC; CDR3: CASKSLGRGPYQETQYF
V: TRBV7-2; size: NA; D: NA; J: TRBJ2-3; DNA: TGTGCCAGCAGCTTAGCTAGTACAGATACGCAGTATTTT; CDR3: CASSLASTDTQYF
V: TRBV4-3; size: NA; D: NA; J: TRBJ1-3; DNA: TGCGCCAGCAGCCCCGGGACAAGCTCTGGAAACACCATATATTTT; CDR3: CASSPGTSSGNTIYF
V: TRBV4-2; size: NA; D: NA; J: TRBJ1-2; DNA: TGTGCCAGCAGCCAAGCCCCGGGGGAGAGCTATGGCTACACCTTC; CDR3: CASSQAPGESYGYTF
V: TRBV11-3; size: NA; D: TRBD2; J: TRBJ2-3; DNA: TGTGCCAGCAGTCGGCGGGAGGGCCAGGACACAGATACGCAGTATTTT; CDR3: CASSRREGQDTDTQYF
V: TRBV5-4; size: NA; D: NA; J: TRBJ2-7; DNA: TGTGCCAGCAGCACCTCTAGCGCCGCCGACGAGCAGTACTTC; CDR3: CASSTSSAADEQYF
V: TRBV28; size: NA; D: TRBD1; J: TRBJ1-5; DNA: TGTGCCAGCAGTGACAACGACAGGGGATGGAGCAATCAGCCCCAGCATTTT; CDR3: CASSDNDRGWSNQPQHF
V: TRBV6-5; size: NA; D: TRBD2; J: TRBJ2-7; DNA: TGTGCCAGCAGCCGGACTAGCGTGGGAGAGCAGTACTTC; CDR3: CASSRTSVGEQYF
V: TRBV27; size: once; D: TRBD2; J: TRBJ2-7; DNA: TGTGCCAGCAGTCCCGGGACTAGCGGGGCCTACGAGCAGTACTTC; CDR3: CASSPGTSGAYEQYF
V: TRBV9; size: NA; D: NA; J: TRBJ1-2; DNA: TGTGCCAGCAGCACACGGGCGGGTGGCTACACCTTC; CDR3: CASSTRAGGYTF
V: TRBV29-1; size: NA; D: NA; J: TRBJ2-1; DNA: TGCAGCGTTGAAGGCGGCTCCTACAATGAGCAGTTCTTC; CDR3: CSVEGGSYNEQFF